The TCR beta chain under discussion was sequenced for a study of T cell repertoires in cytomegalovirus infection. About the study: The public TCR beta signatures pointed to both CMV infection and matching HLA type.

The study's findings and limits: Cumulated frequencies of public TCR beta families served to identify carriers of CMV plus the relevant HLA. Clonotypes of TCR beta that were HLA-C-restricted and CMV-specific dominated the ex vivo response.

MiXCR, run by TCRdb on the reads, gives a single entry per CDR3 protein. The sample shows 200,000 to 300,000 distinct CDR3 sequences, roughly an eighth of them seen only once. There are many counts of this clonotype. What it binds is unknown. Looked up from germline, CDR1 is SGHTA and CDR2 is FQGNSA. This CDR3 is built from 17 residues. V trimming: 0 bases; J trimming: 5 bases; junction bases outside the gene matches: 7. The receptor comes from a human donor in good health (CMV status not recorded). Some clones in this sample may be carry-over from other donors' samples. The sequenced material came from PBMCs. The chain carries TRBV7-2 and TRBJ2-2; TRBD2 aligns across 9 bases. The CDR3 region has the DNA TGTGCCAGCAGCTTAGCACTAGTAGCGGGAGCGACCGGGGAGCTGTTTTTT. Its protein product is CASSLALVAGATGELFF.